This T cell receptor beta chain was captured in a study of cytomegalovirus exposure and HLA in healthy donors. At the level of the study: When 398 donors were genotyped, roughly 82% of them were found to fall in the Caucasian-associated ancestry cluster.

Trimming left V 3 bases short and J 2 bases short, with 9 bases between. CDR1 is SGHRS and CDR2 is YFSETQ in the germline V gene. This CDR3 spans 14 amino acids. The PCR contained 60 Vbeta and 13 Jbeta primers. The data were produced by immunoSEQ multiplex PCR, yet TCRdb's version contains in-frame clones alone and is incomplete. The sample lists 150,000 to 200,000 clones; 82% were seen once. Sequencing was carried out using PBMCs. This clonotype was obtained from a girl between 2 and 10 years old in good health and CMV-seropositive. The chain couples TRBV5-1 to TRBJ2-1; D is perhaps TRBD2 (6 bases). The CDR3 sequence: CASSYRLAYNEQFF. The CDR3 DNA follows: TGCGCCAGCAGCTACCGACTAGCCTACAATGAGCAGTTCTTC.